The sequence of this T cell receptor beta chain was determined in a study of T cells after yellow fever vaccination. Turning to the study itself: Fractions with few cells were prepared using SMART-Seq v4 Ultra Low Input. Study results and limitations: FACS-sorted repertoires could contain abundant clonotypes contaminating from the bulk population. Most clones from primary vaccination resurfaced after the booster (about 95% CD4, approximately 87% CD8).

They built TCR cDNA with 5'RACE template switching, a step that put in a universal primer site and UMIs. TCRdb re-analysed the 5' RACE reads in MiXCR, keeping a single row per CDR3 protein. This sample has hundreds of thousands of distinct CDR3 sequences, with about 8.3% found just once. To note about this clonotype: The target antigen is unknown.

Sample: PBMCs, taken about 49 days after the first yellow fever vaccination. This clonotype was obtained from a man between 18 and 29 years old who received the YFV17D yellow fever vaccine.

CDR3 region: CASSRTSGGSGEQFF. The CDR3, as DNA: TGCGCCAGCAGCCGGACTAGCGGGGGGTCCGGTGAGCAGTTCTTC. The chain carries TRBV5-1 and TRBJ2-1; 14 bases match TRBD2. Losses at the gene ends were 4 bases for V and 9 bases for J; bases not matched to a gene: 6. The CDR3 spans 15 residues. Per the germline V gene, CDR1 is SGHRS and CDR2 is YFSETQ.